A single sample gave rise to the 18 T cell receptor beta chains below, sequenced in a study of cytomegalovirus exposure and HLA in healthy donors. It was with 60 Vbeta and 13 Jbeta primers that the PCR ran. The repertoire was sequenced with immunoSEQ multiplex PCR; TCRdb's copy has only in-frame clones and lacks some. The sample consists of about 180,000 clones, about 80% of them appearing once. Sequencing was carried out using PBMCs. These receptors were taken from a woman in her sixties in good health and CMV-seropositive.

The chain is built from TRBV28 and TRBJ1-2, with 11 bases identical to TRBD1. V was clipped by 7 bases and J by 5 bases; unmatched bases: 9. The CDR3 covers 15 residues. Germline values: CDR1 MDHEN, CDR2 SYDVKM. The CDR3 reads CASTRGGTGGYGYTF. The CDR3 DNA sequence: TGTGCCAGCACACGTGGGGGGACAGGGGGGTATGGCTACACCTTC.

The chain carries TRBV7-2 and TRBJ1-6, with a weak D call TRBD1 (5 bases). The ends were cut back, 5 bases at V and 7 bases at J, with 15 bases in the middle. The V gene's germline CDR1 is SGHTA and CDR2 FQGNSA. The CDR3 sequence is 15 residues long. The CDR3 DNA is TGTGCCAGCAGCCGTCAGGGACTAGGAAATTCACCCCTCCACTTT. Translated: CASSRQGLGNSPLHF.

The V gene is TRBV5-4, the J gene TRBJ2-1; 9 nucleotides match TRBD1. The V gene end was trimmed by 4 bases and the J gene end by 5 bases; junction bases not matched to a gene: 7. Germline V gene sequence: CDR1 SGHNT, CDR2 YYREEE (reference sequence). The CDR3 totals 15 residues. The CDR3 DNA is TGTGCCAGCAGCGCACGGGACAGGGCAGACAATGAGCAGTTCTTC. It yields the protein CASSARDRADNEQFF.

The genes are TRBV4-1 and TRBJ1-3, with 7 bases aligning to TRBD1. CDR1 is MGHRA and CDR2 is YSYEKL in the germline V gene. CDR3 size: 14 residues. The V gene end was trimmed by 1 base and the J gene end by 5 bases; junction bases not matched to a gene: 2. CDR3 region: CASSQGDRRNTIYF. CDR3 DNA sequence: TGCGCCAGCAGCCAAGGGGACAGACGAAACACCATATATTTT.

The chain joins TRBV10-3 to TRBJ2-7; D is undetermined. The germline V gene has CDR1 ENHRY and CDR2 SYGVKD. The CDR3 runs to 15 residues. With 3 bases removed from V and 1 base from J, the gap between germline ends came to 13 bases. CDR3 sequence (DNA): TGTGCCATCAGTGATTTTACAGTTACTTCCTACGAGCAGTACTTC. Translation gives CAISDFTVTSYEQYF.

Notes on this clone: At one of its ends the junction is not consistent with the germline gene, which may arise from a read error. The CDR3 bases are TGTGCCATCAACGGACAGGGCTCCAACGAGCAGTACTTC. Translated: CAINGQGSNEQYF. This sequence joins TRBV10-3 and TRBJ2-7, with 8 bases lining up with TRBD1. This CDR3 is 13 amino acids long. Germline V gene lookup returns CDR1 ENHRY and CDR2 SYGVKD.

The chain links TRBV19 to TRBJ2-1, with D perhaps matching TRBD1 (6 bases). This CDR3 comprises 13 residues. Germline assignment: CDR1 LNHDA and CDR2 SQIVND (reference sequence). V lost 2 bases to trimming and J lost 7 bases, with 9 bases between them. As DNA, the CDR3 is TGTGCCAGTAGTATATCGAGGGGGAATGAGCAGTTCTTC. It encodes CASSISRGNEQFF.

V and J are TRBV18 and TRBJ2-1; TRBD1 agrees at 8 bases. CDR1 is KGHSH and CDR2 is LQKENI in the germline V gene. Germline trimming cut 6 bases from V and 4 bases from J; bases unmatched to any gene: 8. CDR3 length equals 15 residues. This CDR3 reads CASSQSGGGYNEQFF. The CDR3 nucleotides read TGTGCCAGCTCCCAGTCAGGGGGCGGATACAATGAGCAGTTCTTC.

CDR3 nucleotide sequence: TGTGCCAGCAGCTTAAAGGCAGGGAACACTGAAGCTTTCTTT. Protein product: CASSLKAGNTEAFF. This chain links TRBV7-2 with TRBJ1-1; no clear D gene. The V end was cut by 2 bases, the J end by 1 base, with 8 bases between. This CDR3 has 14 residues. The germline V gene encodes CDR1 SGHTA and CDR2 FQGNSA.

The gene calls are TRBV5-1 and TRBJ1-1; 10 nucleotides align to TRBD1. CDR3 length: 13 residues. The junction had 9 bases not matched to a gene; V was cut back by 3 bases and J by 13 bases. Germline CDR1 and CDR2: SGHRS and YFSETQ. The CDR3: CASSSGTGETGFF. DNA for the CDR3: TGCGCCAGCAGCTCGGGGACAGGGGAAACCGGTTTCTTT.

This chain uses TRBV5-4 with TRBJ2-5; 10 bases line up with TRBD2. CDR1 is SGHNT and CDR2 is YYREEE in the germline V gene (reference sequence). This CDR3 region has 15 residues. V shed 4 bases, J shed 1 base, and the junction held 4 bases outside the gene matches. The CDR3: CASSEREGAQETQYF. The CDR3 DNA sequence: TGTGCCAGCAGCGAGCGGGAGGGGGCCCAAGAGACCCAGTACTTC.

This clone was seen once. V usage is TRBV30 and J usage is TRBJ2-6, with 10 bases that match TRBD1. This CDR3 has 17 residues. In germline, CDR1 is GTSNPN, CDR2 SVGIG (reference sequence). The J segment lost 0 bases and the V segment lost 2 bases, leaving 4 bases of the junction unmatched. CDR3 DNA sequence: TGTGCCTGGAGTTTGGGACAGGGGACCTCTGGGGCCAACGTCCTGACTTTC. Its translation: CAWSLGQGTSGANVLTF.

The chain uses TRBV28 and TRBJ1-2; TRBD1 is a possible D gene (5 bases). The V end was cut by 11 bases, the J end by 2 bases, with 15 bases between. This CDR3 contains 13 residues. CDR1 is MDHEN, CDR2 SYDVKM, per germline. CDR3 region: CASRQDNNYGYTF. In nucleotides, the CDR3 is TGTGCCTCTAGGCAGGACAACAACTATGGCTACACCTTC.

The chain has TRBV6-1 and TRBJ1-4; D perhaps matches TRBD1 (5 bases). Germline V gene sequence: CDR1 MNHNS, CDR2 SASEGT. Between the trimmed V and J ends, which lost 0 bases and 6 bases, there was a span of 11 bases. The CDR3 spans 15 residues. The CDR3 region is CASSEAWGRDEKLFF. For the CDR3, the DNA is TGTGCCAGCAGTGAAGCTTGGGGCCGAGATGAAAAACTGTTTTTT.

The chain combines TRBV10-3 with TRBJ2-1; 7 bases are shared with TRBD2. Germline CDR1 is ENHRY and CDR2 is SYGVKD. The CDR3 contains 16 residues. V gave up 4 bases and J gave up 0 bases; unmatched junction bases: 6. As DNA, the CDR3 is TGTGCCATCAGTGCCTCTAGCGGAAGCTCCTACAATGAGCAGTTCTTC. This codes for CAISASSGSSYNEQFF.

This clone was observed a handful of times. V usage is TRBV6-5 and J usage is TRBJ1-5; 8 nucleotides align to TRBD1. Germline V CDR1 and CDR2: MNHEY, SVGAGI. V shed 11 bases and J 6 bases; nucleotides not matched to a gene: 6. This CDR3 has 12 residues. The CDR3 DNA reads as TGTGCCTATGGACAGGGCGTTCAGCCCCAGCATTTT. Translation gives CAYGQGVQPQHF.

The gene calls are TRBV28 and TRBJ2-7; 9 bases are shared with TRBD2. Germline loops: CDR1 MDHEN, CDR2 SYDVKM. V shed 5 bases and J 3 bases; nucleotides not matched to a gene: 5. The CDR3 spans 14 residues. CDR3 in DNA: TGTGCCAGCAGTCTCAGCGGGGGGATCTACGAGCAGTACTTC. It specifies CASSLSGGIYEQYF.

This clone has more than one count but fewer than ten. This chain uses TRBV9 with TRBJ2-1, with 10 bases matching TRBD2. V dropped 3 bases and J dropped 0; count of bases not matched to a gene: 12. The CDR3 has 19 residues. Germline CDR1 reads SGDLS; CDR2 reads YYNGEE. In DNA form, the CDR3 reads TGTGCCAGCAGCGCATCCCCGGGGGCTAGCGGGAGCTCCTACAATGAGCAGTTCTTC. Amino acids: CASSASPGASGSSYNEQFF.